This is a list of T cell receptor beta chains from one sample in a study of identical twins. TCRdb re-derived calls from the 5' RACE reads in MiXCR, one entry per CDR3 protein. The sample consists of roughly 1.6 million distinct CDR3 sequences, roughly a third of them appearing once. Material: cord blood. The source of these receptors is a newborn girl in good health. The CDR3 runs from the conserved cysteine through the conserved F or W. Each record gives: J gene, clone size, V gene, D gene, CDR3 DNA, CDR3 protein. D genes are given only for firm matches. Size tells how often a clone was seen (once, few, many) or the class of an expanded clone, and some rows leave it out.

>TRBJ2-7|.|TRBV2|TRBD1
TGTGCCAGCAGCTATACAGGGGTCCACGAGCAGTACTTC
CASSYTGVHEQYF
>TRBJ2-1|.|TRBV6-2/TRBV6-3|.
TGTGCCAGCAGTTACCAGGGACAAACTGGTGAGCAGTTCTTC
CASSYQGQTGEQFF
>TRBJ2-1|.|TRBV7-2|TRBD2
TGTGCCAGCAGCCCGCCTCTAGCGGGAGGGAACAATGAGCAGTTCTTC
CASSPPLAGGNNEQFF
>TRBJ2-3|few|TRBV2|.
TGTGCCAGCAGTGAAGAGCTAGACCGCACAGATACGCAGTATTTT
CASSEELDRTDTQYF
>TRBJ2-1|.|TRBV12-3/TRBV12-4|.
TGTGCCAGCAGTCCCTTGGGGCGACACCTAAATGAGCAGTTCTTC
CASSPLGRHLNEQFF
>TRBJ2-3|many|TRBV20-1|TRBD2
TGCAGTGCTAGGGGACTAGCGAGTTACACAGATACGCAGTATTTT
CSARGLASYTDTQYF
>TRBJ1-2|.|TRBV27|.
TGTGCCAGCAGTATCCAACCAGACATCAACTATGGCTACACCTTC
CASSIQPDINYGYTF
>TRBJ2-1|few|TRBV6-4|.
TGTGCCAGCAGGGGGTTCGGGGGGCGCAATGAGCAGTTCTTC
CASRGFGGRNEQFF
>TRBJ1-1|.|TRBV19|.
TGTGCCAGTAGTGGCGGTAGGCGGACGAAGACTGAAGCTTTCTTT
CASSGGRRTKTEAFF
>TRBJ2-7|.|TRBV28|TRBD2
TGTGCCAGCAGTACCAGCGGGGTAAGCTCCTACAATGAGCAGTACTTC
CASSTSGVSSYNEQYF
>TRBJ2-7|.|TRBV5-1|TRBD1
TGCGCCAGCAGCTTCCAGACAGGGGAATACGAGCAGTACTTC
CASSFQTGEYEQYF
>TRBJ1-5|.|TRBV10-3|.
TGTGCCATCAGTGAGTCTACGTCGGGCAATCAGCCCCAGCATTTT
CAISESTSGNQPQHF
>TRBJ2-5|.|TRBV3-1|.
TGTGCCAGCAGCCAAGGAAACGAGCTGTACTTC
CASSQGNELYF
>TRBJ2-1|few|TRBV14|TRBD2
TGTGCCAGCAGCCAAGTTACTAGCGGGACCTACAATGAGCAGTTCTTC
CASSQVTSGTYNEQFF
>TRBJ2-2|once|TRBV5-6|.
TGTGCCAGCAGATGGAGACGGAACACCGGGGAGCTGTTTTTT
CASRWRRNTGELFF
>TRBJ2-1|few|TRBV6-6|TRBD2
TGTGCCAGCAGTTACCGACCCCTAAGCGGGAGCCCCAGCGAGCAGTTCTTC
CASSYRPLSGSPSEQFF
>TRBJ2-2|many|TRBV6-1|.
TGTGCCAGCAGTGGAAACACCGGGGAGCTGTTTTTT
CASSGNTGELFF
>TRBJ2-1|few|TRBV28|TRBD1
TGTGCCAGCAGGGGACAGGGGGTTACCAATGAGCAGTTCTTC
CASRGQGVTNEQFF
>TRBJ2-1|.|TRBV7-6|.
TGTGCCAGCAGCTTAGAAGCAGCGCCCTACAATGAGCAGTTCTTC
CASSLEAAPYNEQFF
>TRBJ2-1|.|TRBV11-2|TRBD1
TGTGCCAGCAGCTTCCGGACAGGGGGACCCCCGGGGCACATGAAGCAGTTCTTC
CASSFRTGGPPGHMKQFF
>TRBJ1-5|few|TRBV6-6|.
TGTGCCAGCACAGGGCAGGACAATCAGCCCCAGCATTTT
CASTGQDNQPQHF
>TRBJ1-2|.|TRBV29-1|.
TGCAGCGTTGATATGACAGTTTATGGCTACACCTTC
CSVDMTVYGYTF
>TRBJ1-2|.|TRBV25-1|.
TGTGCCAGCAGTGAATTTATAGGGCGGGATGGCTACACCTTC
CASSEFIGRDGYTF
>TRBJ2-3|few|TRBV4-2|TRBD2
TGTGCCAGCAGCCAAGTGGCGGCGGGGGTGACAGATACGCAGTATTTT
CASSQVAAGVTDTQYF
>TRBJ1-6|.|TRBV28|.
TGTGCCAGCAGTCCTCAACGGGGGCGCGATTCACCCCTCCACTTT
CASSPQRGRDSPLHF
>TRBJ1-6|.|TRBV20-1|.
TGCAGTGCTAGTAGGGAAAGTTCACCCCTCCACTTT
CSASRESSPLHF
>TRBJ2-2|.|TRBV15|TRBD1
TGTGCCACCAGCAGACAGGGGGCGAACACCGGGGAGCTGTTTTTT
CATSRQGANTGELFF
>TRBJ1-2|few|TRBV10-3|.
TGTGCCATCAGGGCCGGACAGCTATATGGCTACACCTTC
CAIRAGQLYGYTF
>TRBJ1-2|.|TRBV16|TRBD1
TGTGCCAGCAGTCCCGGGACAGGGCTCACTCTAAACTATGGCTACACCTTC
CASSPGTGLTLNYGYTF
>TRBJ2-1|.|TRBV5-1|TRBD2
TGCGCCAGCAGCCAAGGCAGAGGGGGCCCTAGCGGGAGCGATAGCAATGAGCAGTTCTTC
CASSQGRGGPSGSDSNEQFF
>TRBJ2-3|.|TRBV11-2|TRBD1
TGTGCCAGCAGCTTACGACAGGGGGGTAGCGGAATCAGCACAGATACGCAGTATTTT
CASSLRQGGSGISTDTQYF
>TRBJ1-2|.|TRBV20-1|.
TGCAGTGGGGGAGGGAGCGGCTACACCTTC
CSGGGSGYTF
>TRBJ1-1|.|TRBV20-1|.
TGCAGTGATGTGCCGGGGGCCACTGAAGCTTTCTTT
CSDVPGATEAFF
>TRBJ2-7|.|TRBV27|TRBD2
TGTGCCAGCAGCCGAAAACCTAGCGGGGGGGCCTACGAGCAGTACTTC
CASSRKPSGGAYEQYF
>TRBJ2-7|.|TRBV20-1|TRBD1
TGCAGTGCCCCCGTCAACGGACAGGGTTCCTACGAGCAGTACTTC
CSAPVNGQGSYEQYF
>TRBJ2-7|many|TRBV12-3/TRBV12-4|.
TGTGCCAGCAGTTTAGCGATTGGGACCTACGAGCAGTACTTC
CASSLAIGTYEQYF
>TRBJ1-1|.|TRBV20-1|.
TGCAGTGCCTCGAGGGTGGCGAACACTGAAGCTTTCTTT
CSASRVANTEAFF
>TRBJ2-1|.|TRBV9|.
TGTGCCAGCAGCGTAGGACCACAACCCCCCACGGAAAATGAGCAGTTCTTC
CASSVGPQPPTENEQFF
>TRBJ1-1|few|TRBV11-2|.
TGTGCCAGCAGTCCCTTCTCACACACTGAAGCTTTCTTT
CASSPFSHTEAFF
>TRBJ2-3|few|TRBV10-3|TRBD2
TGTGCCATCAGTCTTGGACTAGTCACAGATACGCAGTATTTT
CAISLGLVTDTQYF
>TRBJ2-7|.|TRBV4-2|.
TGTGCCAGCAGACCGAGTTCGGGGACCCTACTGTACGAGCAGTACTTC
CASRPSSGTLLYEQYF
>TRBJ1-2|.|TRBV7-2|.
TGTGCCAGCAGCTTTTGGGATAACTATGGCTACACCTTC
CASSFWDNYGYTF
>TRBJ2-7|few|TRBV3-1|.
TGTGCCAGCAGTCGACAGGCCGGTGAGCAGTACTTC
CASSRQAGEQYF
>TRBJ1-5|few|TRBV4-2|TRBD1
TGTGCCAGCGGGACAGGGGGTTATAGCAATCAGCCCCAGCATTTT
CASGTGGYSNQPQHF
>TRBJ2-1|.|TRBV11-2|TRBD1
TGTGCCAGCAGCTCCGCCACAGGGGACAATGAGCAGTTCTTC
CASSSATGDNEQFF
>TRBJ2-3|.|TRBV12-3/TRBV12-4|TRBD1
TGTGCCAGCAGTTTCCTGAGGGGGCCGAACACAGGTACGCAGTATTTT
CASSFLRGPNTGTQYF